Listed here are 21 T cell receptor beta chains from one sample, sequenced in a study of STAT5B mutations in CD4+ large granular lymphocyte leukemia. TCRdb's table, derived via immunoSEQ multiplex PCR, lists solely in-frame clones and lacks some. The sample holds around 30,000 clones; 70% to 75% are singletons and the top ten take approximately 3.3%. The sample comprised CD4+ T cells from blood buffy coats. The receptors come from a human donor in good health.

The V and J genes are TRBV5-1 and TRBJ2-3; TRBD2 matches 7 bases. The J segment lost 0 bases and the V segment lost 5 bases, leaving 9 bases of the junction unmatched. The germline V gene encodes CDR1 SGHRS and CDR2 YFSETQ. The CDR3 loop spans 16 amino acids. The CDR3 protein is CASSLNGRASTDTQYF. In nucleotides, the CDR3 is TGCGCCAGCAGTCTCAATGGGAGGGCCAGCACAGATACGCAGTATTTT.

The chain recombines TRBV6-6 with TRBJ2-7; TRBD1 aligns across 10 bases. Unmatched junction bases numbered 3, after V lost 4 bases and J lost 12 bases. The CDR3 is 11 residues long. Germline values: CDR1 MNHNY, CDR2 SVGAGI (reference sequence). Written as DNA, the CDR3 is TGTGCCAGCAGTTGGGACAGGGGATCGTACTTC. Its protein product is CASSWDRGSYF.

The CDR3: CASSPGTGIALFF. The CDR3 DNA is TGTGCCAGTAGTCCCGGGACAGGGATCGCACTGTTTTTT. The J gene is TRBJ1-4, the V gene TRBV19, with 9 bases fitting TRBD1. Germline V gene lookup returns CDR1 LNHDA and CDR2 SQIVND (reference sequence). CDR3 length: 13 residues. The trim removed 5 bases at V and 13 bases at J, leaving 8 bases unmatched.

In its sample, this clone was seen a few times. The chain has TRBV4-3 and TRBJ2-3; TRBD2 aligns across 10 bases. Germline loops: CDR1 LGHNA, CDR2 YSLEER. After removal of 1 base from V and 7 bases from J, the junction contained 8 bases not matched to a gene. The CDR3 has 16 amino acids. The CDR3 nucleotides read TGCGCCAGCAGCCAAGCGTCTAGCGGGAGTCGGAATACGCAGTATTTT. Translating it yields CASSQASSGSRNTQYF.

The CDR3 DNA sequence: TGTGCCAGCAGCCTAGGGGGGTTTATCGACGAGCAGTACTTC. Translating gives CASSLGGFIDEQYF. The chain joins TRBV7-8 to TRBJ2-7, with D possibly called TRBD1 or TRBD2 (6 bases each). The CDR3 contains 14 residues. V gave up 5 bases and J gave up 5 bases, with 16 bases separating them. In germline, CDR1 is SGHVS, CDR2 FQNEAQ.

This clone was seen more than once but under ten times. The gene calls are TRBV28 and TRBJ1-5, with 8 bases that match TRBD1. The CDR3 runs to 19 residues. The V gene's germline CDR1 is MDHEN and CDR2 SYDVKM. The ends lost 7 bases at V and 2 bases at J; junction bases unmatched: 19. Written as DNA, the CDR3 is TGTGCCAGCACCATTCAAGGACAGGGTAAGGGAGTTCGCAATCAGCCCCAGCATTTT. It specifies CASTIQGQGKGVRNQPQHF.

The chain has TRBV7-2 and TRBJ2-5, with D maybe TRBD1 (5 bases). V was clipped by 3 bases and J by 5 bases, with 13 bases between them. Germline CDR1 is SGHTA and CDR2 is FQGNSA. CDR3 length: 14 residues. As DNA, the CDR3 is TGTGCCAGCAGCTTTAGGGTCAGGGCTGAGACCCAGTACTTC. It encodes CASSFRVRAETQYF.

J is TRBJ1-5 and V is TRBV7-2; TRBD1 might be the D (5 bases). The CDR3 sequence is 14 residues long. The germline gives CDR1 SGHTA, CDR2 FQGNSA. The V and J ends lost 2 bases and 6 bases respectively, with 11 bases between them. The CDR3 here is CASSLQGYPQPQHF. The CDR3 DNA follows: TGTGCCAGCAGCTTACAGGGTTATCCTCAGCCCCAGCATTTT.

V usage is TRBV5-1 and J usage is TRBJ2-6, with a weak D call TRBD1 (6 bases). The ends were cut back, 1 base at V and 2 bases at J, with 7 bases in the middle. Germline CDR1 is SGHRS and CDR2 is YFSETQ. The CDR3 sequence is 15 residues long. As DNA, the CDR3 is TGCGCCAGCAGCTTGCAGGGGACTGGGGCCAACGTCCTGACTTTC. This codes for CASSLQGTGANVLTF.

The chain combines TRBV29-1 with TRBJ2-3; possible D gene TRBD1, 5 bases. The CDR3 covers 14 residues. From germline, CDR1 is SQVTM and CDR2 ANQGSEA. Trimming took 7 bases from V and 0 from J, leaving 14 bases between them. The CDR3 here is CSADAGLSTDTQYF. The DNA of the CDR3 is TGCAGCGCCGACGCAGGGCTTAGCACAGATACGCAGTATTTT.

The chain carries TRBV5-6 and TRBJ1-1; possible D gene TRBD1, 6 bases. Germline V lookup: CDR1 SGHDT, CDR2 YYEEEE. V shed 0 bases and J shed 6 bases, with 12 bases lying between them. This CDR3 is 14 amino acids long. The DNA of the CDR3 is TGTGCCAGCAGCTTGGACAGGGTAGTTTCTGAAGCTTTCTTT. Protein sequence: CASSLDRVVSEAFF.

The chain uses TRBV11-2 and TRBJ2-7; no clear D gene. The ends were cut back, 1 base at V and 0 bases at J, with 10 bases in the middle. The germline CDR1 and CDR2 sequences are SGHAT and FQNNGV. The CDR3 is 15 amino acids. The CDR3 loop reads CASSLAPGFSYEQYF. As DNA, the CDR3 is TGTGCCAGCAGCTTAGCCCCCGGGTTCTCCTACGAGCAGTACTTC.

In this sample, this clone turned up once. J is TRBJ2-3 and V is TRBV4-3, with D possibly TRBD2 on 6 matching bases. The CDR3 is 15 residues long. Germline assignment: CDR1 LGHNA and CDR2 YSLEER. V was cut by 2 bases and J by 0 bases, with 9 bases left in between. The CDR3 sequence is CASSQSGTSTDTQYF. The CDR3 region has the DNA TGCGCCAGCAGCCAATCAGGGACTAGCACAGATACGCAGTATTTT.

This clone was counted between two and nine times. The chain carries TRBV4-1 and TRBJ2-4; weak D call: TRBD1 (5 bases). Germline lookup yields CDR1 MGHRA and CDR2 YSYEKL. V dropped 5 bases and J dropped 2 bases, with 19 bases sitting between them. This CDR3 is 17 amino acids long. CDR3 sequence: CASSYGAQGYSKNIQYF. The CDR3 nucleotides are TGCGCCAGCAGCTATGGCGCCCAGGGATATTCCAAAAACATTCAGTACTTC.

The sample holds one count of this clone. The CDR3 coding sequence is TGTGCCAGCAGCGCAGTCCCCCAGGGGGAGGCCAACGTCCTGACTTTC. It specifies CASSAVPQGEANVLTF. The rearrangement uses TRBV5-4 and TRBJ2-6; 7 bases match TRBD1. Germline V gene lookup returns CDR1 SGHNT and CDR2 YYREEE (reference sequence). With 4 bases clipped from V and 6 bases from J, the junction kept 10 bases outside the gene matches. This CDR3 region has 16 residues.

The rearrangement joins TRBV27 to TRBJ2-6; D is unresolved. Deletions cut 4 bases from V and 1 base from J, with 14 bases between. Germline V CDR1 and CDR2: MNHEY, SMNVEV (reference sequence). The CDR3 length is 17 residues. The CDR3 region is CASSSTHVKSGANVLTF. The CDR3 nucleotides are TGTGCCAGCAGTTCCACCCACGTTAAATCTGGGGCCAACGTCCTGACTTTC.

The chain's CDR3 is CASASLGFNSPLHF. In DNA form, the CDR3 reads TGTGCCTCGGCCTCCCTGGGGTTCAATTCACCCCTCCACTTT. The rearrangement links TRBV30 to TRBJ1-6; D is undetermined. This CDR3 has 14 residues. V lost 7 bases to trimming and J lost 7 bases, with 17 bases between them. Per the germline V gene, CDR1 is GTSNPN and CDR2 is SVGIG (reference sequence). Full variable domain (rest looked up from reference TRBV30 and TRBJ1-6): SQTIHQWPATLVQPVGSPLSLECTVEGTSNPNLYWYRQAAGRGLQLLFYSVGIGQISSEVPQNLSASRPQDRQFILSSKKLLLSDSGFYLCASASLGFNSPLHFGNGTRLTVT.

The table lists this clone with a few counts. This chain joins TRBV7-9 and TRBJ2-5; possibly TRBD1 or TRBD2 for D (5 bases each). V was pared by 2 bases and J by 1 base, with 8 bases between. The V gene's germline CDR1 is SEHNR and CDR2 FQNEAQ (reference sequence). The CDR3 contains 14 residues. CDR3: CASSLRDGQETQYF. CDR3 in DNA: TGTGCCAGCAGCTTAAGGGACGGCCAAGAGACCCAGTACTTC.

The rearrangement joins TRBV6-6 to TRBJ2-7; 11 nucleotides align to TRBD2. The germline CDR1 and CDR2 sequences are MNHNY and SVGAGI (reference sequence). The J segment lost 2 bases and the V segment lost 2 bases, leaving 5 bases of the junction unmatched. CDR3 length equals 16 residues. The CDR3 is CASSYRLAGGPYEQYF. The CDR3 DNA reads as TGTGCCAGCAGTTACCGGCTAGCGGGAGGTCCCTACGAGCAGTACTTC.

As DNA, the CDR3 is TGTGCCTGGACCAGGAGTAGCACAGATACGCAGTATTTT. It codes for CAWTRSSTDTQYF. The chain uses TRBV30 and TRBJ2-3; D unclear. CDR1 and CDR2 (germline): GTSNPN, SVGIG (reference sequence). The CDR3 consists of 13 residues. Trimming removed 4 bases from V and 0 bases from J, with 8 bases in between.

The chain has TRBV30 and TRBJ2-7; 7 bases are shared with TRBD2. This CDR3 has 14 amino acids. The V gene's germline CDR1 is GTSNPN and CDR2 SVGIG (reference sequence). The J segment lost 0 bases and the V segment lost 2 bases, leaving 4 bases of the junction unmatched. The CDR3 protein is CAWSKRDYSYEQYF. CDR3 DNA sequence: TGTGCCTGGAGTAAGCGGGATTACTCCTACGAGCAGTACTTC.